A single sample is the source of the 5 T cell receptor beta chains below, sequenced in a study of blood T cell repertoires in COVID-19. This table comes from immunoSEQ multiplex PCR, and its TCRdb copy is limited to in-frame clones, with some not included. The table shows tens of thousands of clones, with roughly 86% occurring only once. The source material was peripheral blood. These receptors were obtained from a human donor in a cohort sampled during active COVID-19.

This clone was picked up a small number of times. V is TRBV6-5 and J is TRBJ2-7, with TRBD1 matching 9 bases. V shed 6 bases and J 3 bases; nucleotides not matched to a gene: 9. CDR3 length: 15 amino acids. Germline CDR1 and CDR2: MNHEY and SVGAGI. CDR3 protein: CASRLGQGTFYEQYF. CDR3 coding DNA: TGTGCCAGCAGACTCGGACAGGGGACTTTCTACGAGCAGTACTTC.

The chain is built from TRBV5-8 and TRBJ2-3; D is ambiguous. The CDR3 sequence is 11 residues long. V lost 6 bases, J lost 5 bases, and 7 bases lay in between. Germline CDR1 reads SGHTS; CDR2 reads YDEGEE. CDR3 sequence reads: CASNPGDTQYF. In DNA, the CDR3 is TGTGCCAGCAACCCCGGAGATACGCAGTATTTT.

The V call is TRBV18, the J call TRBJ2-1; 8 bases line up with TRBD1. Germline-derived CDR1 and CDR2 are KGHSH and LQKENI. The ends lost 3 bases at V and 5 bases at J; junction bases unmatched: 6. The CDR3 sequence is 15 residues long. CDR3 DNA sequence: TGTGCCAGCTCACCCGCCCAGGACAGGGACAATGAGCAGTTCTTC. This translates into CASSPAQDRDNEQFF.

J is TRBJ1-1 and V is TRBV12-5, with 7 bases matching TRBD1. CDR1 and CDR2 from the germline V gene are LGHNT and FRNRAP. There are 12 residues in the CDR3. Germline trimming cut 8 bases from V and 11 bases from J; bases unmatched to any gene: 11. CDR3 in DNA: TGTGCTAGTTTGACAGGGAACCTATTTGCTTTCTTT. Protein sequence: CASLTGNLFAFF. The full variable domain, completed using reference TRBV12-5 and TRBJ1-1, is DARVTQTPRHKVTEMGQEVTMRCQPILGHNTVFWYRQTMMQGLELLAYFRNRAPLDDSGMPKDRFSAEMPDATLATLKIQPSEPRDSAVYFCASLTGNLFAFFGQGTRLTVV.

This clone appeared a single time. The rearrangement uses TRBV9 and TRBJ1-4; a possible D gene is TRBD1 (6 bases). Looked up from germline, CDR1 is SGDLS and CDR2 is YYNGEE. The CDR3 is 17 amino acids. V shed 4 bases and J shed 0 bases, with 16 bases lying between them. The CDR3 nucleotides are TGTGCCAGCAGCTTAACCTACTACAGGGCAACTAATGAAAAACTGTTTTTT. Its protein is CASSLTYYRATNEKLFF.